The next 29 T cell receptor beta chains were all read from a single sample in a study of Graves' ophthalmopathy and Graves' hyperthyroidism. RNA transcripts were the template, and TCR beta CDR3 regions were amplified from them. RT-PCR with HTBI primers came first, then second-round multiplex PCR. MiXCR, run by TCRdb on the multiplex PCR reads, gives a single entry per CDR3 protein. The repertoire includes some 250,000 distinct CDR3 sequences, about 47% of them detected once, and over 40% sits in the top ten. The sequencing sample was made of peripheral blood. The receptors stem from an adult man with Graves' ophthalmopathy.

CDR3 amino acids: CASSFQGNQPQHF. DNA for the CDR3: TGTGCCAGCAGCTTTCAAGGGAATCAGCCCCAGCATTTT. The J gene is TRBJ1-5, the V gene TRBV7-9; D unclear. The germline V gene encodes CDR1 SEHNR and CDR2 FQNEAQ (reference sequence). V shed 3 bases and J shed 4 bases, with 7 bases lying between them. The CDR3 is 13 residues long.

This clonotype was observed many times. This chain joins TRBV20-1 and TRBJ1-5; D remains unclear. V gave up 2 bases and J gave up 0 bases, with 17 bases separating them. This CDR3 is built from 17 residues. Germline assignment: CDR1 DFQATT and CDR2 SNEGSKA (reference sequence). The CDR3 DNA is TGCAGTGCTAGATCTGACGGGGTTGGGATTAGCAATCAGCCCCAGCATTTT. Protein sequence: CSARSDGVGISNQPQHF.

The chain carries TRBV2 and TRBJ1-1; no definite D call. Trimming took off 6 bases at V and 1 base at J, with 12 bases between the two ends. Germline V gives CDR1 SNHLY, CDR2 FYNNEI. The CDR3 sequence is 14 residues long. The chain's CDR3 is CASSSAPGNTEAFF. As DNA, the CDR3 is TGTGCCAGCAGCTCGGCCCCAGGGAACACTGAAGCTTTCTTT.

The chain carries TRBV12-3 or TRBV12-4 and TRBJ2-3; 11 bases fit TRBD2. The CDR3 is 15 residues long. V lost 6 bases, J lost 3 bases, and 5 bases stayed unmatched. Written as DNA, the CDR3 is TGTGCCAGCAGCGTACTAGCGGGAGTAACAGATACGCAGTATTTT. It translates to CASSVLAGVTDTQYF.

CDR3 coding DNA: TGCGCCAGCAGCCAACCGGGGGACTCCTACGAGCAGTACTTC. Its protein product is CASSQPGDSYEQYF. This chain uses TRBV4-1 with TRBJ2-7, with D possibly matching TRBD2 (6 bases). The V end was cut by 2 bases, the J end by 0 bases, with 8 bases between. Germline lookup yields CDR1 MGHRA and CDR2 YSYEKL. This CDR3 region has 14 residues.

This clonotype was seen only a few times. The genes are TRBV10-3 and TRBJ1-3, with D possibly being TRBD1 (5 bases). CDR1 is ENHRY, CDR2 SYGVKD, per germline. The CDR3 has 15 residues. Trimming stripped 0 bases from V and 1 base from J, with 7 bases between. The CDR3 nucleotides are TGTGCCATCAGTGAGTCGAGGGGTTCTGGAAACACCATATATTTT. Protein: CAISESRGSGNTIYF.

V and J are TRBV6-1 and TRBJ1-5, with TRBD1 as a possible D gene (6 bases). Germline loops: CDR1 MNHNS, CDR2 SASEGT. Trimming left V 6 bases short and J 2 bases short, with 14 bases between. CDR3 length equals 15 residues. This CDR3 is CASRDAGAGNQPQHF. The CDR3 DNA sequence: TGTGCCAGCAGAGATGCGGGGGCAGGCAATCAGCCCCAGCATTTT.

This clonotype was counted a few times. V gene TRBV24-1 combines with J gene TRBJ1-5; D is uncertain. This CDR3 comprises 12 residues. V was pared by 4 bases and J by 12 bases, with 12 bases between. Looked up from germline, CDR1 is KGHDR and CDR2 is SFDVKD. The CDR3 DNA is TGTGCCACCAGTGACCGAGACGGGTTCCAGCATTTT. This gives the protein CATSDRDGFQHF.

The chain recombines TRBV28 with TRBJ1-5; D is uncertain. From germline, CDR1 is MDHEN and CDR2 SYDVKM. The CDR3 runs to 15 residues. Trimming took off 2 bases at V and 0 bases at J, with 8 bases between the two ends. The CDR3 is CASSLASISNQPQHF. The CDR3 region has the DNA TGTGCCAGCAGTTTAGCGTCTATTAGCAATCAGCCCCAGCATTTT.

The chain uses TRBV7-7 and TRBJ2-5; 11 positions match TRBD2. The junction had 6 bases not matched to a gene; V was cut back by 5 bases and J by 1 base. The CDR3 runs to 16 residues. CDR1 and CDR2 from the germline V gene are SSHAT and FNYEAQ (reference sequence). CDR3 nucleotide sequence: TGTGCCAGCAGCCAGGGACTAGCGGCCGTCCAAGAGACCCAGTACTTC. This codes for CASSQGLAAVQETQYF. Combining the CDR3 with reference TRBV7-7 and TRBJ2-5 gives the whole variable domain GAGVSQSPRYKVTKRGQDVTLRCDPISSHATLYWYQQALGQGPEFLTYFNYEAQPDKSGLPSDRFSAERPEGSISTLTIQRTEQRDSAMYRCASSQGLAAVQETQYFGPGTRLLVL.

V gene TRBV2 combines with J gene TRBJ1-5; D remains ambiguous. V was trimmed by 1 base and J by 9 bases, leaving 10 bases between them. Germline V lookup: CDR1 SNHLY, CDR2 FYNNEI. CDR3 length equals 13 residues. CDR3: CASSEVELRPQHF. Written as DNA, the CDR3 is TGTGCCAGCAGTGAAGTCGAGTTGCGGCCCCAGCATTTT.

This clonotype was found a few times. The chain is built from TRBV25-1 and TRBJ1-6; a possible D gene is TRBD1 (5 bases). The CDR3 loop spans 14 amino acids. With 1 base removed from V and 7 bases from J, the gap between germline ends came to 8 bases. Looked up from germline, CDR1 is MGHDK and CDR2 is SYGVNS. CDR3 nucleotides: TGTGCCAGCAGTGAATTCAGGGTCAATTCACCCCTCCACTTT. Protein: CASSEFRVNSPLHF.

The rearrangement links TRBV5-4 to TRBJ2-2, with D possibly TRBD2 on 6 matching bases. The germline V gene has CDR1 SGHNT and CDR2 YYREEE (reference sequence). This CDR3 contains 16 residues. Trimming cost V 2 bases and J 1 base, with 12 bases left between them. The CDR3 sequence is CASSFPSAGNTGELFF. The CDR3, as DNA: TGTGCCAGCAGCTTTCCTAGCGCGGGGAACACCGGGGAGCTGTTTTTT.

The chain joins TRBV20-1 to TRBJ2-7; D possibly corresponds to TRBD1 (6 bases). Germline-derived CDR1 and CDR2 are DFQATT and SNEGSKA (reference sequence). V was clipped by 6 bases and J by 3 bases, with 21 bases between them. This CDR3 is 15 amino acids long. CDR3 in amino acids: CSAPRRWDTFYEQYF. In DNA form, the CDR3 reads TGCAGTGCCCCTCGACGGTGGGACACCTTCTACGAGCAGTACTTC.

This chain joins TRBV9 and TRBJ2-5; D unresolved. The germline V and J ends were trimmed by 0 bases and 2 bases, with 11 bases remaining between them. The CDR3 contains 15 residues. Germline V gene sequence: CDR1 SGDLS, CDR2 YYNGEE. CDR3 amino acids: CASSVGLGIQETQYF. DNA for the CDR3: TGTGCCAGCAGCGTAGGGTTGGGGATACAAGAGACCCAGTACTTC. The full variable domain, its missing parts supplied by reference TRBV9 and TRBJ2-5, is DSGVTQTPKHLITATGQRVTLRCSPRSGDLSVYWYQQSLDQGLQFLIQYYNGEERAKGNILERFSAQQFPDLHSELNLSSLELGDSALYFCASSVGLGIQETQYFGPGTRLLVL.

This clonotype appeared a few times. The chain employs TRBV7-9 and TRBJ2-5, with D uncertain. There are 13 residues in the CDR3. Germline V lookup: CDR1 SEHNR, CDR2 FQNEAQ (reference sequence). Trimming cost V 4 bases and J 5 bases, with 11 bases left between them. CDR3 in DNA: TGTGCCAGCAGCTCCTATTCTATGGAGACCCAGTACTTC. It encodes CASSSYSMETQYF.

This clonotype has just a few counts. The chain combines TRBV20-1 with TRBJ2-5; 12 bases line up with TRBD2. Germline trimming cut 3 bases from V and 1 base from J; bases unmatched to any gene: 9. This CDR3 is 17 amino acids long. Germline-derived CDR1 and CDR2 are DFQATT and SNEGSKA (reference sequence). Written as DNA, the CDR3 is TGCAGTGCTAGGGGCTCAGGACTAGCGGGACTCCAAGAGACCCAGTACTTC. Its protein is CSARGSGLAGLQETQYF.

The rearrangement links TRBV12-3 or TRBV12-4 to TRBJ2-5, with D possibly being TRBD1 (5 bases). CDR3 length equals 13 residues. V was trimmed by 9 bases and J by 4 bases, leaving 15 bases between them. CDR3 DNA sequence: TGTGCCAGTAGTGCAAACAGGAGAGAGACCCAGTACTTC. This sequence encodes CASSANRRETQYF.

The chain has TRBV20-1 and TRBJ1-2, with TRBD1 matching over 9 bases. The CDR3 is 15 residues long. Germline V gene sequence: CDR1 DFQATT, CDR2 SNEGSKA (reference sequence). The V gene end was trimmed by 8 bases and the J gene end by 7 bases; junction bases not matched to a gene: 17. CDR3 in DNA: TGCAGTCCTATTTCCTGGACAGGGGAGGGGGGTGGCTACACCTTC. Translation gives CSPISWTGEGGGYTF.

The gene calls are TRBV6-5 and TRBJ1-5; D perhaps matches TRBD1 (6 bases). Germline V gene data show CDR1 as MNHEY and CDR2 as SVGAGI. Trimming removed 5 bases at V and 2 bases at J, with 13 bases between. The length of the CDR3 is 15 residues. The CDR3: CASSPQGYRNQPQHF. CDR3 DNA: TGTGCCAGCAGTCCTCAGGGGTACCGCAATCAGCCCCAGCATTTT.

CDR3: CASSDQWTSYEQYF. The CDR3 DNA follows: TGTGCCAGCAGTGATCAGTGGACCTCCTACGAGCAGTACTTC. V and J are TRBV2 and TRBJ2-7, with D uncertain. Germline CDR1 reads SNHLY; CDR2 reads FYNNEI. The CDR3 has 14 amino acids. V lost 3 bases, J lost 0 bases, and 9 bases lay in between. The variable domain in full, completed from reference TRBV2 and TRBJ2-7, reads EPEVTQTPSHQVTQMGQEVILRCVPISNHLYFYWYRQILGQKVEFLVSFYNNEISEKSEIFDDQFSVERPDGSNFTLKIRSTKLEDSAMYFCASSDQWTSYEQYFGPGTRLTVT.

As to this clonotype: Relative to the germline gene, one junction end is altered; a read error may explain this. The V gene is TRBV11-2, the J gene TRBJ1-1; no clear D gene. Germline CDR1 is SGHAT and CDR2 is FQNNGV. CDR3 size: 14 residues. CDR3 in amino acids: CASSQGLLNTEAFF. The CDR3 DNA follows: TGCGCCAGCAGCCAAGGACTATTGAACACTGAAGCTTTCTTT.

This clonotype was detected ten times or more. This chain links TRBV20-1 with TRBJ2-7, with unresolved D. CDR1 is DFQATT, CDR2 SNEGSKA, per germline (reference sequence). V was clipped by 0 bases and J by 0 bases, with 6 bases between them. The CDR3 runs 13 residues. DNA for the CDR3: TGCAGTGCTAGAGATTACAGCTCCTACGAGCAGTACTTC. This encodes CSARDYSSYEQYF.

There are a few counts of this clonotype. The rearrangement links TRBV2 to TRBJ2-6; possibly TRBD1 for D (6 bases). Trimming cost V 8 bases and J 0 bases, with 8 bases left between them. There are 14 residues in the CDR3. Per germline, CDR1 SNHLY and CDR2 FYNNEI. This CDR3 reads CASYRDSGANVLTF. CDR3 in DNA: TGTGCCAGCTACAGGGACTCTGGGGCCAACGTCCTGACTTTC.

This clonotype was picked up a small number of times. This chain joins TRBV10-2 and TRBJ2-5; D gene ambiguous. The CDR3 contains 13 residues. Germline V CDR1 and CDR2: WSHSY, SAAADI. The V gene lost 10 bases and the J gene lost 5 bases, with 17 bases spanning the gap. The CDR3 region has the DNA TGCGCCACCTACCACACGGACGGGGAGACCCAGTACTTC. It codes for CATYHTDGETQYF.

The chain employs TRBV24-1 and TRBJ1-2, with TRBD1 as a possible D gene (6 bases). Germline CDR1 KGHDR, CDR2 SFDVKD. Between the trimmed V and J ends, which lost 6 bases and 9 bases, there was a span of 10 bases. CDR3 length: 11 amino acids. This CDR3 is CATSLRGSYTF. The CDR3 region has the DNA TGTGCCACCAGTCTTAGGGGGAGCTACACCTTC.

The chain has TRBV20-1 and TRBJ2-7, with 10 bases lining up with TRBD2. The CDR3 consists of 14 residues. CDR1 is DFQATT and CDR2 is SNEGSKA in the germline V gene (reference sequence). The junction had 6 bases not matched to a gene; V was cut back by 2 bases and J by 5 bases. CDR3 protein: CSARLASGSHEQYF. The CDR3 DNA reads TGCAGTGCTAGACTGGCTAGCGGGAGTCACGAGCAGTACTTC.

CDR3 residues: CASSPNRLANYGYTF. CDR3 DNA: TGTGCCAGCAGTCCAAACAGGTTAGCTAACTATGGCTACACCTTC. The rearrangement links TRBV7-9 to TRBJ1-2; possible D gene TRBD1, 5 bases. V lost 6 bases and J lost 0, with 14 bases in between. The length of the CDR3 is 15 residues. Germline-derived CDR1 and CDR2 are SEHNR and FQNEAQ (reference sequence). Using reference TRBV7-9 and TRBJ1-2 for the parts outside the CDR3, the full variable domain is DTGVSQNPRHKITKRGQNVTFRCDPISEHNRLYWYRQTLGQGPEFLTYFQNEAQLEKSRLLSDRFSAERPKGSFSTLEIQRTEQGDSAMYLCASSPNRLANYGYTFGSGTRLTVV.

CDR3 DNA sequence: TGTGCCAGCAGTCCCACAGGGGGGGCGGCGCCCTACGAGCAGTACTTC. Its protein product is CASSPTGGAAPYEQYF. This sequence joins TRBV2 and TRBJ2-7; maybe TRBD1 (8 bases). V was pared by 5 bases and J by 2 bases, with 19 bases between. CDR3 length: 16 amino acids. The germline gives CDR1 SNHLY, CDR2 FYNNEI.